These T cell receptor beta chains were read from a single sample in a study of cytomegalovirus exposure and HLA in healthy donors. The protocol was immunoSEQ multiplex PCR, while the TCRdb copy is restricted to in-frame clones and leaves out a portion. This sample has around 230,000 clones, with about 80% found just once. The sample consisted of PBMCs. The origin of the receptors is a man aged 40-49 years in good health and CMV-seropositive. Each CDR3 is given with its conserved first and last residue. The order of the fields is clone size, J gene, D gene, V gene, CDR3 DNA, CDR3 protein. A D gene is named only where the DNA matches it firmly. Clone size is stated in some rows and not others, as once, few, many or a class when expanded.

clone size: .
J gene: TRBJ2-7
D gene: .
V gene: TRBV5-6
CDR3 DNA: TGTGCCAGCAGCTTGGTCGGCGGTGCCTACGAGCAGTACTTC
CDR3 protein: CASSLVGGAYEQYF

clone size: .
J gene: TRBJ2-1
D gene: TRBD1
V gene: TRBV7-8
CDR3 DNA: TGTGCCAGCAGCCCGGACAGGGGGCCTCCCAATGAGCAGTTCTTC
CDR3 protein: CASSPDRGPPNEQFF

clone size: .
J gene: TRBJ2-2
D gene: .
V gene: TRBV7-6
CDR3 DNA: TGTGCCAGCAGCGTCTACACCGGGGAGCTGTTTTTT
CDR3 protein: CASSVYTGELFF

clone size: .
J gene: TRBJ1-2
D gene: TRBD1
V gene: TRBV25-1
CDR3 DNA: TGTGCCAGCAGTGAAGACAGGGGAGATGATGGCTACACCTTC
CDR3 protein: CASSEDRGDDGYTF

clone size: .
J gene: TRBJ2-7
D gene: TRBD2
V gene: TRBV29-1
CDR3 DNA: TGCAGCGTTGTACTAGCGGGGGCCAGCGAGCAGTACTTC
CDR3 protein: CSVVLAGASEQYF

clone size: .
J gene: TRBJ1-4
D gene: TRBD1
V gene: TRBV10-1
CDR3 DNA: TGCGCCAGCAGCGACAGGGATGAAAAACTGTTTTTT
CDR3 protein: CASSDRDEKLFF

clone size: .
J gene: TRBJ1-5
D gene: .
V gene: TRBV30
CDR3 DNA: TGTGCCTGGAGTCACCGGGGCAATCAGCCCCAGCATTTT
CDR3 protein: CAWSHRGNQPQHF

clone size: once
J gene: TRBJ2-7
D gene: TRBD2
V gene: TRBV6-4
CDR3 DNA: TGTGCCAGCAGTGCCCTAGGACTAGCGGGAGTGCCTCCCGAGCAGTACTTC
CDR3 protein: CASSALGLAGVPPEQYF

clone size: .
J gene: TRBJ1-1
D gene: .
V gene: TRBV7-3
CDR3 DNA: TGTGCCAGCAGCCCTCGGGGCGGGGGTAGGTCTGAAGCTTTCTTT
CDR3 protein: CASSPRGGGRSEAFF

clone size: .
J gene: TRBJ1-1
D gene: TRBD1
V gene: TRBV5-4
CDR3 DNA: TGTGCCAGCAGCTTGTATGCAGGGGGCACTGAAGCTTTCTTT
CDR3 protein: CASSLYAGGTEAFF

clone size: .
J gene: TRBJ2-1
D gene: .
V gene: TRBV5-4
CDR3 DNA: TGTGCCAGCAGTTATCCCGGCCAGAGGTCCTACAATGAGCAGTTCTTC
CDR3 protein: CASSYPGQRSYNEQFF

clone size: .
J gene: TRBJ1-2
D gene: .
V gene: TRBV29-1
CDR3 DNA: TGCAGCGTCCCCGGCAGGGGTGGCTACACCTTC
CDR3 protein: CSVPGRGGYTF

clone size: .
J gene: TRBJ2-2
D gene: TRBD2
V gene: TRBV29-1
CDR3 DNA: TGCAGCGTCCAGGGACTAGCGGGAGGGCCGGTCGGGGAGCTGTTTTTT
CDR3 protein: CSVQGLAGGPVGELFF

clone size: few
J gene: TRBJ2-1
D gene: .
V gene: TRBV6-5
CDR3 DNA: TGTGCCAGCAGTTGGGGCGGACGGCCAAGCAATGAGCAGTTCTTC
CDR3 protein: CASSWGGRPSNEQFF

clone size: .
J gene: TRBJ2-1
D gene: TRBD2
V gene: TRBV11-2
CDR3 DNA: TGTGCCAGCAGCTCTAGCGGGAGCGCCGGGGATGAGCAGTTCTTC
CDR3 protein: CASSSSGSAGDEQFF

clone size: .
J gene: TRBJ2-1
D gene: TRBD1
V gene: TRBV29-1
CDR3 DNA: TGCAGCGTTGCAACACAGGGGGCAGTGAATGAGCAGTTCTTC
CDR3 protein: CSVATQGAVNEQFF

clone size: .
J gene: TRBJ1-1
D gene: .
V gene: TRBV29-1
CDR3 DNA: TGCAGCGGCCTAGGAAGCAGGAACACTGAAGCTTTCTTT
CDR3 protein: CSGLGSRNTEAFF

clone size: .
J gene: TRBJ2-1
D gene: TRBD1
V gene: TRBV25-1
CDR3 DNA: TGTGCCAGCAGTGAAAACAGGGGGAGCTACAATGAGCAGTTCTTC
CDR3 protein: CASSENRGSYNEQFF